The sequence of this T cell receptor (beta chain) was determined in a study of blood T cell repertoires in COVID-19. Study-level information: Italy, Spain and the United States were the sources of the convalescent and acute COVID-19 samples.

This CDR3 has 15 residues. With 2 bases clipped from V and 8 bases from J, the junction kept 12 bases outside the gene matches. Germline CDR1 reads SGHRS; CDR2 reads YFSETQ. Clones were read by immunoSEQ multiplex PCR, and TCRdb kept only the in-frame ones, dropping some. The data contain 400,000 to 450,000 clones, roughly 90% of them seen just once; the ten biggest clones take up around 0.92%. Seattle-derived patients entered the study during active infection and were followed longitudinally. The sequencing input was peripheral blood. This TCR was recovered from a man between 18 and 29 years old with COVID-19, enrolled during active disease. The chain is built from TRBV5-1 and TRBJ1-2; 7 positions agree with TRBD1. CDR3: CASSLSSGTEGGYTF. The CDR3, as DNA: TGCGCCAGCAGCTTATCATCCGGGACAGAGGGCGGCTACACCTTC. Full variable domain (missing parts from reference TRBV5-1 and TRBJ1-2): KAGVTQTPRYLIKTRGQQVTLSCSPISGHRSVSWYQQTPGQGLQFLFEYFSETQRNKGNFPGRFSGRQFSNSRSEMNVSTLELGDSALYLCASSLSSGTEGGYTFGSGTRLTVV.